These T cell receptor beta chains were read from a single sample in a study of T cell clones after liver transplantation. Sequencing was performed with immunoSEQ multiplex PCR; in TCRdb, only in-frame clones are kept and a portion is missing. The sample holds roughly 80,000 clones, 83% seen once. The sample consisted of CD4+ T cells from blood, taken at the 22-month timepoint. The receptors originated from a human patient who received a liver transplant. The graft donor may be the source of some T cells. Both conserved end residues are part of each CDR3. Each record gives: J gene, V gene, D gene, clone size, CDR3 protein, CDR3 DNA. The D gene is left open where the match is weak. Size is stated for part of the rows, as once, few or many counts, or as a class when the clone is expanded.

J: TRBJ1-2; V: TRBV15; D: TRBD1; size: .; CDR3: CATSSDRGLGYTF; DNA: TGTGCCACCAGCTCCGACAGGGGGCTGGGCTACACCTTC
J: TRBJ2-5; V: TRBV11-2; D: .; size: .; CDR3: CASSSRPQGSRETQYF; DNA: TGTGCCAGCAGCTCGAGGCCACAGGGCTCAAGAGAAACCCAGTACTTC
J: TRBJ1-3; V: TRBV6-5; D: .; size: .; CDR3: CASRLDSTSGNTIYF; DNA: TGTGCCAGCAGACTCGACAGTACCTCTGGAAACACCATATATTTT
J: TRBJ2-1; V: TRBV5-4; D: TRBD2; size: .; CDR3: CASSRVGLAGANEQFF; DNA: TGTGCCAGCAGCCGCGTCGGGCTAGCGGGAGCTAATGAGCAGTTCTTC
J: TRBJ1-2; V: TRBV19; D: .; size: once; CDR3: CASSGGGYGYTF; DNA: TGTGCCAGTAGTGGAGGCGGCTATGGCTACACCTTC
J: TRBJ2-6; V: TRBV28; D: .; size: .; CDR3: CASSWGANVLTF; DNA: TGTGCCAGCAGTTGGGGGGCCAACGTCCTGACTTTC
J: TRBJ2-1; V: TRBV7-2; D: .; size: .; CDR3: CASSSPSRGVQNNEQFF; DNA: TGTGCCAGCAGCTCCCCGAGTAGGGGGGTCCAAAACAATGAGCAGTTCTTC
J: TRBJ1-1; V: TRBV6-1; D: .; size: .; CDR3: CASSDLFTEAFF; DNA: TGTGCCAGCAGTGACCTCTTCACTGAAGCTTTCTTT
J: TRBJ2-3; V: TRBV4-2; D: .; size: once; CDR3: CASSQEFSFDTQYF; DNA: TGTGCCAGCAGCCAAGAATTTAGTTTCGATACGCAGTATTTT
J: TRBJ1-2; V: TRBV5-6; D: .; size: .; CDR3: CASSLRSGWGNYGYTF; DNA: TGTGCCAGCAGCTTGAGGAGCGGTTGGGGCAACTATGGCTACACCTTC
J: TRBJ2-7; V: TRBV5-4; D: .; size: .; CDR3: CASSLAGISGEQYF; DNA: TGTGCCAGCAGCTTGGCAGGGATTTCGGGCGAGCAGTACTTC
J: TRBJ1-1; V: TRBV2; D: TRBD1; size: .; CDR3: CASSSGQINTEAFF; DNA: TGTGCCAGCAGCTCGGGACAGATAAACACTGAAGCTTTCTTT
J: TRBJ1-3; V: TRBV30; D: .; size: .; CDR3: CAWSVAVGGFPGNTIYF; DNA: TGTGCCTGGAGTGTGGCGGTGGGGGGCTTTCCTGGAAACACCATATATTTT
J: TRBJ1-2; V: TRBV7-9; D: .; size: .; CDR3: CASSDEAHGYTF; DNA: TGTGCCAGCAGCGACGAAGCGCATGGCTACACCTTC
J: TRBJ2-2; V: TRBV18; D: .; size: .; CDR3: CASSPPSRQNTGELFF; DNA: TGTGCCAGCTCACCACCGTCGCGACAGAACACCGGGGAGCTGTTTTTT
J: TRBJ2-5; V: TRBV10-3; D: .; size: .; CDR3: CAGGRGQQETQYF; DNA: TGTGCCGGGGGACGTGGCCAACAAGAGACCCAGTACTTC
J: TRBJ1-2; V: TRBV7-9; D: .; size: .; CDR3: CASSVQATGTGGGYTF; DNA: TGTGCCAGCAGCGTACAAGCGACTGGGACGGGGGGGGGCTACACCTTC
J: TRBJ1-3; V: TRBV7-2; D: .; size: .; CDR3: CASSFPPFTGNTIYF; DNA: TGTGCCAGCAGCTTCCCCCCGTTTACTGGAAACACCATATATTTT
J: TRBJ1-1; V: TRBV29-1; D: TRBD1; size: .; CDR3: CSVADVGTGGLRGEAFF; DNA: TGCAGCGTTGCAGATGTCGGGACAGGGGGTTTAAGGGGTGAAGCTTTCTTT
J: TRBJ2-2; V: TRBV5-8; D: .; size: .; CDR3: CASSLNTGELFF; DNA: TGTGCCAGCAGCCTTAACACCGGGGAGCTGTTTTTT
J: TRBJ1-5; V: TRBV6-6; D: .; size: once; CDR3: CASSFQGEGNQPQHF; DNA: TGTGCCAGCAGTTTCCAAGGGGAGGGCAATCAGCCCCAGCATTTT
J: TRBJ1-1; V: TRBV4-3; D: .; size: few; CDR3: CASSQDRPTGGNTEAFF; DNA: TGCGCCAGCAGCCAAGATCGTCCTACGGGAGGGAACACTGAAGCTTTCTTT
J: TRBJ2-5; V: TRBV4-3; D: TRBD2; size: .; CDR3: CASSQGRGGETQYF; DNA: TGCGCCAGCAGCCAAGGAAGGGGAGGGGAGACCCAGTACTTC
J: TRBJ2-3; V: TRBV6-4; D: TRBD2; size: .; CDR3: CAGSVRAGTPDTQYF; DNA: TGTGCCGGCAGTGTCAGAGCGGGAACGCCAGATACGCAGTATTTT
J: TRBJ1-5; V: TRBV6-5; D: .; size: .; CDR3: CASSRDKANQPQHF; DNA: TGTGCCAGCAGCCGGGACAAGGCCAATCAGCCCCAGCATTTT